Given below is one T cell receptor beta chain in context. In the study's own analysis: For nucleated cells, counts were estimated from reference gene primer amplification. Some clones are missing from TCRdb's copy, which holds only in-frame ones; the method was immunoSEQ multiplex PCR. V, J and clone size are taken as reported in that table, and D and trimming were inferred from the DNA itself. The sample lists about 220,000 clones, about 90% seen once, with about 2% in the top ten. This sample was included in a study of blood T cell repertoires in COVID-19. The wider study: The United States, Italy and Spain supplied acute and convalescent COVID-19 samples. T cells, B-cell-depleted T cells, or PBMCs provided the cDNA or gDNA that served as material.

Germline CDR1 and CDR2: MNHEY and SVGAGI. The CDR3 runs 15 residues. Trimming pared 7 bases from V and 5 bases from J, leaving 15 bases between. The chain recombines TRBV6-5 with TRBJ1-6, with D tentatively TRBD1 (5 bases). The source is a man aged 35 to 55 with active or convalescent COVID-19. Sequences were obtained from peripheral blood. CDR3 bases: TGTGCCAGCAAGGCGGGGGTGATCAATAATTCACCCCTCCACTTT. This translates into CASKAGVINNSPLHF.